A single sample gave rise to the 28 T cell receptor beta chains below, sequenced in a study of post-analysis software for immune sequencing data. Study results and caveats: TRBV segments more frequent in patients than in controls numbered roughly 5 and included TRBV5-6, TRBV5-1 and TRBV20-1.

Presence of unique molecular identifiers characterized the TCR beta cDNA libraries. TCRdb reprocessed the PCR reads via MiXCR and lists one record per CDR3 protein. Here the sample spans roughly 600,000 distinct CDR3 sequences, 44% being singletons. For these TCRs, the target antigens are not known. Sequencing was done on a sample of blood. These receptors were taken from a girl between 5 and 17 years old with multiple sclerosis.

This clonotype has a handful of counts. The chain couples TRBV7-9 to TRBJ2-1; D is undetermined. The CDR3 has 14 amino acids. Trimming cost V 8 bases and J 6 bases, with 17 bases left between them. Germline CDR1 is SEHNR and CDR2 is FQNEAQ (reference sequence). The CDR3 loop is CASAQAPKVNEQFF. CDR3 DNA: TGTGCCAGCGCGCAGGCCCCCAAGGTCAATGAGCAGTTCTTC.

The V call is TRBV15, the J call TRBJ2-5; D gene uncertain. Deletions cut 0 bases from V and 3 bases from J, with 8 bases between. The CDR3 sequence is 14 residues long. CDR1 and CDR2 (germline): LNHNV, YYDKDF (reference sequence). CDR3 sequence (DNA): TGTGCCACCAGCAGAGATCGGCCAAAAGAGACCCAGTACTTC. This gives the protein CATSRDRPKETQYF.

This clonotype was seen a handful of times. V gene TRBV25-1 combines with J gene TRBJ2-3; 10 bases match TRBD2. Per germline, CDR1 MGHDK and CDR2 SYGVNS. There are 14 residues in the CDR3. V shed 6 bases and J 5 bases; nucleotides not matched to a gene: 5. Here the CDR3 reads CASSSSGRVDTQYF. CDR3 DNA: TGTGCCAGCAGCTCAAGCGGGAGGGTAGATACGCAGTATTTT.

This clonotype was observed a few times. The genes are TRBV29-1 and TRBJ2-1; D is uncertain. Germline loops: CDR1 SQVTM, CDR2 ANQGSEA. Trimming pared 1 base from V and 3 bases from J, leaving 10 bases between. The CDR3 runs to 14 residues. In DNA, the CDR3 is TGCAGCGTTGAAGGAGTACCTGACTACAATGAGCAGTTCTTC. It specifies CSVEGVPDYNEQFF.

This rearrangement joins TRBV5-5 to TRBJ2-1; 8 nucleotides match TRBD1. The ends lost 4 bases at V and 4 bases at J; junction bases unmatched: 10. Germline loops: CDR1 SGHKS, CDR2 YYEKEE (reference sequence). There are 16 residues in the CDR3. The CDR3 nucleotides are TGTGCCAGCAGCCCTACCCCGGGACAGGATTACAATGAGCAGTTCTTC. Protein: CASSPTPGQDYNEQFF.

This clonotype was counted a few times. The chain uses TRBV20-1 and TRBJ2-3; D unclear. The CDR3 runs 17 residues. Germline V gene lookup returns CDR1 DFQATT and CDR2 SNEGSKA (reference sequence). The V end lost 4 bases, the J end lost 1 base, and 21 bases lay between the germline ends. CDR3 sequence: CSANSAFGGWGTDTQYF. CDR3 coding DNA: TGCAGTGCTAATTCCGCCTTTGGCGGTTGGGGCACAGATACGCAGTATTTT.

The rearrangement joins TRBV24-1 to TRBJ2-5, with 8 bases identical to TRBD1. The germline gives CDR1 KGHDR, CDR2 SFDVKD. J lost 1 base, V lost 4 bases, and 4 bases had no gene match. The CDR3 spans 15 residues. The CDR3 region has the DNA TGTGCCACCAGTGACTCCGGACAGGGCCAAGAGACCCAGTACTTC. Its protein is CATSDSGQGQETQYF.

As to this clonotype: A much larger clone lies a single base off, so this may be a read error. J is TRBJ1-2 and V is TRBV12-3 or TRBV12-4; possibly TRBD1 for D (6 bases). This CDR3 region has 14 residues. V was cut by 3 bases and J by 2 bases, with 10 bases left in between. The CDR3 region has the DNA TGTGCCAGCAGTTTCAGAGGGGGGAACTATGGCTACACCTTC. As protein: CASSFRGGNYGYTF.

This clonotype was picked up one time. V usage is TRBV7-2 and J usage is TRBJ1-3; D uncertain. V was clipped by 1 base and J by 0 bases, with 7 bases between them. Germline values: CDR1 SGHTA, CDR2 FQGNSA. This CDR3 has 15 amino acids. Written as DNA, the CDR3 is TGTGCCAGCAGCTTAGTGGGCAGCTCTGGAAACACCATATATTTT. Translated, it gives CASSLVGSSGNTIYF.

The genes are TRBV3-1 and TRBJ1-2, with 7 positions matching TRBD1. Trimming cost V 0 bases and J 6 bases; bases outside gene matches: 16. The CDR3 totals 18 residues. The germline CDR1 and CDR2 sequences are LGHDT and YNNKEL (reference sequence). CDR3 residues: CASSQEGTALMGADGYTF. The CDR3 DNA reads as TGTGCCAGCAGCCAAGAGGGGACAGCGCTCATGGGGGCCGATGGCTACACCTTC.

This clonotype was counted only a few times. The chain uses TRBV7-2 and TRBJ2-1, with TRBD2 as a possible D gene (6 bases). V shed 2 bases and J shed 12 bases, with 11 bases lying between them. This CDR3 contains 12 residues. Per germline, CDR1 SGHTA and CDR2 FQGNSA. CDR3 in amino acids: CASSLHGRRQFF. The CDR3 coding sequence is TGTGCCAGCAGCTTACACGGGAGAAGGCAGTTCTTC.

This clonotype was recorded once. The chain recombines TRBV6-2 or TRBV6-3 with TRBJ1-2; D not certain. Deletions cut 0 bases from V and 7 bases from J, with 9 bases between. This CDR3 has 13 amino acids. The V gene's germline CDR1 is MNHEY and CDR2 SVGEGT. The CDR3, as DNA: TGTGCCAGCAGTTACTCGAAGGGCCCTGGCTACACCTTC. This sequence encodes CASSYSKGPGYTF.

The V gene is TRBV25-1, the J gene TRBJ2-1; perhaps TRBD1 as D (6 bases). V was clipped by 6 bases and J by 8 bases, with 14 bases between them. CDR1 and CDR2 from the germline V gene are MGHDK and SYGVNS. The CDR3 has 13 amino acids. The DNA of the CDR3 is TGTGCCAGCAGGAGGAGCGAGGGGGATGAGCAGTTCTTC. Translating it yields CASRRSEGDEQFF.

This rearrangement joins TRBV4-2 to TRBJ2-7, with 11 positions matching TRBD1. V gave up 5 bases and J gave up 4 bases; unmatched junction bases: 4. From germline, CDR1 is LGHNA and CDR2 YNFKEQ. The CDR3 loop spans 14 amino acids. The CDR3 coding sequence is TGTGCCAGCAGCACGGACAGGGGGCAGTACGAGCAGTACTTC. Its translation: CASSTDRGQYEQYF.

This clonotype was counted a few times. The chain uses TRBV19 and TRBJ2-6; 10 bases agree with TRBD1. J gave up 4 bases and V 5 bases, and 14 bases lay outside the gene matches. The CDR3 consists of 19 residues. Germline CDR1 and CDR2: LNHDA and SQIVND (reference sequence). The DNA for the CDR3 is TGTGCCAGTAGTCCAATACCGGGACAGGGGATGGTGGGGGCCAACGTCCTGACTTTC. Residues: CASSPIPGQGMVGANVLTF.

Only a few counts were recorded for this clonotype. The chain joins TRBV9 to TRBJ1-1; D not certain. The germline CDR1 and CDR2 sequences are SGDLS and YYNGEE. CDR3 size: 15 residues. Between the trimmed V and J ends, which lost 0 bases and 1 base, there was a span of 10 bases. Here the CDR3 DNA reads TGTGCCAGCAGCGTAGGCCCCATAAAGAACACTGAAGCTTTCTTT. This encodes CASSVGPIKNTEAFF.

This clonotype came up a few times. The chain recombines TRBV4-2 with TRBJ2-1, with 12 positions matching TRBD2. This CDR3 contains 16 residues. CDR1 is LGHNA, CDR2 YNFKEQ, per germline. V shed 1 base and J 4 bases; nucleotides not matched to a gene: 2. The CDR3 loop is CASSQVTSGGYNEQFF. The CDR3 DNA follows: TGTGCCAGCAGCCAAGTAACTAGCGGGGGGTACAATGAGCAGTTCTTC.

This clonotype was seen a few times. The rearrangement uses TRBV20-1 and TRBJ2-1; a possible D gene is TRBD2 (5 bases). The CDR3 has 14 residues. Between the trimmed V and J ends, which lost 0 bases and 5 bases, there was a span of 11 bases. From germline, CDR1 is DFQATT and CDR2 SNEGSKA (reference sequence). Here the CDR3 reads CSARDGLANNEQFF. CDR3 in DNA: TGCAGTGCTAGAGATGGTCTAGCCAACAATGAGCAGTTCTTC.

The V gene is TRBV10-3, the J gene TRBJ1-5; unclear D gene. The CDR3 has 15 amino acids. V gave up 2 bases and J gave up 2 bases, with 10 bases separating them. Germline CDR1 ENHRY, CDR2 SYGVKD. The CDR3 sequence is CAISEGGGGNQPQHF. CDR3 sequence (DNA): TGTGCCATCAGTGAGGGAGGTGGAGGCAATCAGCCCCAGCATTTT.

This clonotype has only one observation. The chain links TRBV7-3 to TRBJ2-1, with 9 bases lining up with TRBD2. J gave up 9 bases and V 1 base, and 4 bases lay outside the gene matches. The CDR3 totals 14 residues. Germline values: CDR1 SGHTA, CDR2 FQGTGA. The CDR3 spells CASSLNSGGGEQFF. CDR3 coding DNA: TGTGCCAGCAGCTTAAATAGCGGGGGAGGTGAGCAGTTCTTC. Full variable domain (remainder filled in from reference TRBV7-3 and TRBJ2-1): GAGVSQTPSNKVTEKGKYVELRCDPISGHTALYWYRQSLGQGPEFLIYFQGTGAADDSGLPNDRFFAVRPEGSVSTLKIQRTERGDSAVYLCASSLNSGGGEQFFGPGTRLTVL.

The chain joins TRBV7-3 to TRBJ2-1; unclear D gene. The germline CDR1 and CDR2 sequences are SGHTA and FQGTGA. V shed 4 bases and J shed 0 bases, with 13 bases lying between them. CDR3 length equals 16 residues. In DNA form, the CDR3 reads TGTGCCAGCAGCTATTACCCGACGGGCTCCTACAATGAGCAGTTCTTC. Residues: CASSYYPTGSYNEQFF.

The rearrangement uses TRBV7-2 and TRBJ1-1; 12 positions match TRBD1. V shed 4 bases and J 6 bases; nucleotides not matched to a gene: 9. Germline CDR1 SGHTA, CDR2 FQGNSA. The CDR3 has 16 amino acids. This chain's CDR3 is CASSSGTGGLRAEAFF. CDR3 bases: TGTGCCAGCAGCTCGGGGACAGGGGGCTTAAGGGCTGAAGCTTTCTTT.

This clonotype was detected only a few times. The chain recombines TRBV29-1 with TRBJ2-7; 13 bases fit TRBD2. The J call may be in error: the DNA end matches TRBJ2-5 better. The length of the CDR3 is 16 residues. Per the germline V gene, CDR1 is SQVTM and CDR2 is ANQGSEA. CDR3 coding DNA: TGCAGCGTCCGCTTGCTGGGACTAGCGGGACGAGTGACCCAGTACTTC. It translates to CSVRLLGLAGRVTQYF.

This clonotype appeared a few times. The rearrangement links TRBV4-1 to TRBJ2-4, with a possible D match to TRBD1 (6 bases). There are 16 residues in the CDR3. V lost 0 bases and J lost 6, with 15 bases in between. CDR1 and CDR2 (germline): MGHRA, YSYEKL. The CDR3 nucleotides read TGCGCCAGCAGCCAAGAAGGGGGAAAGACAAGAAACATTCAGTACTTC. Its protein product is CASSQEGGKTRNIQYF.

This clonotype came up a few times. V gene TRBV29-1 combines with J gene TRBJ1-2; a weak D match, TRBD1 (5 bases). This CDR3 contains 16 residues. CDR1 is SQVTM and CDR2 is ANQGSEA in the germline V gene. V lost 7 bases to trimming and J lost 4 bases, with 25 bases between them. CDR3 coding DNA: TGCAGCGCCCCGCCAACAACAGGAGCCGCTTCCTATGGCTACACCTTC. Translating it yields CSAPPTTGAASYGYTF. Together with reference TRBV29-1 and TRBJ1-2, the CDR3 gives the full variable domain: SAVISQKPSRDICQRGTSLTIQCQVDSQVTMMFWYRQQPGQSLTLIATANQGSEATYESGFVIDKFPISRPNLTFSTLTVSNMSPEDSSIYLCSAPPTTGAASYGYTFGSGTRLTVV.

In its sample, this clonotype was seen a few times. A much larger clone is a single base away; this may be a read error. The CDR3 DNA sequence: TGTGCCCGCACCAGCGGAGAGACCCAGTACTTC. Translation gives CARTSGETQYF. The chain has TRBV7-9 and TRBJ2-5; a possible D gene is TRBD2 (5 bases). Germline V gives CDR1 SEHNR, CDR2 FQNEAQ (reference sequence). The CDR3 length is 11 residues. V was pared by 11 bases and J by 4 bases, with 11 bases between.

The chain joins TRBV18 to TRBJ2-7, with TRBD1 matching 8 bases. J gave up 5 bases and V 3 bases, and 6 bases lay outside the gene matches. The CDR3 covers 14 residues. From germline, CDR1 is KGHSH and CDR2 LQKENI. The CDR3, as DNA: TGTGCCAGCTCACCGAGGGACAGGTACAACGAGCAGTACTTC. Its translation: CASSPRDRYNEQYF.

The chain carries TRBV7-9 and TRBJ2-7; 14 nucleotides agree with TRBD2. CDR1 is SEHNR, CDR2 FQNEAQ, per germline (reference sequence). J lost 2 bases, V lost 5 bases, and 17 bases had no gene match. The CDR3 contains 20 residues. The CDR3, as DNA: TGTGCCAGCAGCACGGGACTAGCGGGAGTCCCGAGTGTCGACCCCTACGAGCAGTACTTC. It specifies CASSTGLAGVPSVDPYEQYF.